This entry lists 3 T cell receptor beta chains sequenced from one sample in a study of T cell clonality in common variable immunodeficiency. Antigens for these TCRs are unknown. Study-level findings and limits: Common variable immunodeficiency TCR beta sequences reportedly had fewer deletions and N-nucleotide insertions.

The repertoire was sequenced with immunoSEQ multiplex PCR; TCRdb's copy has only in-frame clones and lacks some. This sample shows around 20,000 clones and no singletons; approximately 2.3% rests with the ten largest. Sequenced: peripheral blood mononuclear cells. The receptors come from a human donor with common variable immunodeficiency.

This clone was observed at least ten times. With the read ending 3 residues before the CDR3 end, the germline J gene is used to fill in that end. The chain is built from TRBV12-3 or TRBV12-4 and TRBJ2-7; no firm D call. Trimming took 4 bases from V and 3 from J, leaving 10 bases between them. There are 13 residues in the CDR3. The CDR3 sequence: CASSSPVIYEQYF. Partial CDR3 DNA: TGTGCCAGCAGTTCCCCGGTCATCTACGAG.

In this sample, this clone turned up many times. The CDR3 end lies 3 residues beyond the end of the read and is filled in from the germline J gene. The chain has TRBV2 and TRBJ2-2, with 8 bases fitting TRBD2. V shed 6 bases, J shed 1 base, and the junction held 4 bases outside the gene matches. The CDR3 loop spans 15 amino acids. The germline gives CDR1 SNHLY, CDR2 FYNNEI. The CDR3: CASRELAENTGELFF. CDR3 DNA, as far as it was read: TGTGCCAGCAGAGAACTAGCGGAGAACACCGGGGAG.

This clone was observed many times. The CDR3 end is not reached by the read, which stops 3 residues before it; the germline J gene fills it in. J is TRBJ1-1 and V is TRBV5-1; D gene unclear. V was cut by 0 bases and J by 4 bases, with 7 bases left in between. The CDR3 has 13 amino acids. Germline V lookup: CDR1 SGHRS, CDR2 YFSETQ. CDR3 bases read: TGCGCCAGCAGCTTGGAGGAGGGCACTGAA. Protein sequence: CASSLEEGTE. The whole CDR3 protein is CASSLEEGTEAFF.